This T cell receptor beta chain stems from a study of blood T cell repertoires in COVID-19 (TCRdb year 2020). For the wider study: Samples covering the acute and convalescent phases of COVID-19 were provided by collaborators in the United States, Italy and Spain. The prospective study material was composed of cDNA or gDNA derived from T cells, B-cell-depleted T cells, or PBMCs. Subjects who had been exposed to COVID-19, were actively infected with it, or had recovered from it provided the deeply sampled blood TCRbeta repertoires that made up the dataset. The repertoires were made available in a free public database intended to serve as a resource for research on the immune response to SARS-CoV-2. The samples were drawn from two sources: the first 160 participants of the ongoing ImmuneRACE study, and 950 to 1,500 subjects contributed by 6 global collaborators. Nearly every sample came with metadata listing a de-identified subject ID, COVID-19 status, age in years and sex. Where HLA class I and class II types were available, the types were taken from metadata supplied by the sample provider, not from assay-based typing.

On this clone itself: Its specific antigen is unknown. Per-base qualities were not stored, and no clone one base away is much larger.

TCRbeta CDR3 regions were amplified from genomic DNA using the immunoSEQ Assay, a bias-controlled multiplex PCR. For the original study's pipeline: Within the assay, amplification of reference gene primers was used to estimate how many nucleated cells each sample contained. To quantify the absolute abundance of each unique TCRbeta CDR3 rearrangement, sequence reads were collapsed and filtered. Productive Simpson clonality was computed per sample as the square root of Simpson's diversity index over productive rearrangements. TCRdb carries this immuneACCESS record with in-frame sequences only. Its versions omit some clonotypes, under half of them owing to an unresolved V gene in the studies checked, with the rest unexplained. The V and J calls and clone size were taken over from that table, and D and trimming were inferred from the DNA. The sample records 200,000 to 250,000 clones, roughly 80% of which are singletons. The top ten clones comprise less than 4% of the sample.

The collaborating institutions used their own protocols to collect whole blood in K2EDTA tubes. For TCRbeta analysis, collaborators shipped samples in one of three forms: frozen whole blood, isolated PBMCs, or DNA extracted from either of those sample types. The CDR3 runs 13 residues from the cysteine to the phenylalanine. The CDR3 DNA has 39 bases and is translated from base 1. CDR1 and CDR2, looked up from the germline V gene (reference sequence), are LGHDT and YNNKEL. Deletion took 1 base off V and 6 bases off J, with a span of 10 bases between the germline ends. Findings and caveats that apply to the study as a whole: The amount of clinical and demographic metadata varied by source and participant and was provided uncurated.

The specimen sequenced was peripheral blood. Recombination connected TRBV3-1 (or the pseudogene TRBV3-2) to TRBJ2-7; no D gene can be assigned with confidence. The receptor comes from a woman aged 18 to 35 with acute or convalescent COVID-19. The DNA sequence reads TGTGCCAGCAGCCAAGGTTTCGGTCCCGAGCAGTACTTC. Its protein product is CASSQGFGPEQYF.